One and the same sample provided the 12 T cell receptor beta chains below, sequenced in a study of blood T cell repertoires in COVID-19. Libraries were prepared by immunoSEQ multiplex PCR; TCRdb keeps only in-frame clonotypes and omits some of them. The data contain about 160,000 clones, over 90% of them singletons. Sequenced input: peripheral blood. Receptors were obtained from a man aged 45-65 years with acute or convalescent COVID-19.

The chain recombines TRBV3-1 (or the pseudogene TRBV3-2) with TRBJ2-1; 8 positions agree with TRBD2. Per germline, CDR1 LGHDT and CDR2 YNNKEL (reference sequence). The CDR3 runs 15 residues. Losses at the gene ends were 0 bases for V and 7 bases for J; bases not matched to a gene: 5. CDR3 sequence: CASSQEVRGENEQFF. For the CDR3, the DNA is TGTGCCAGCAGCCAAGAGGTGCGGGGGGAGAATGAGCAGTTCTTC.

J is TRBJ2-1 and V is TRBV7-3; D uncertain. The germline gives CDR1 SGHTA, CDR2 FQGTGA. V was shortened by 2 bases and J by 7 bases, with 9 bases between the two germline ends. This CDR3 spans 13 amino acids. DNA of the CDR3: TGTGCCAGCAGCTTATCCCGGTCAAATGAGCAGTTCTTC. Translation gives CASSLSRSNEQFF.

The chain uses TRBV15 and TRBJ2-2; possible D gene TRBD2, 6 bases. Germline V CDR1 and CDR2: LNHNV, YYDKDF (reference sequence). V was trimmed by 0 bases and J by 7 bases, leaving 21 bases between them. The CDR3 totals 18 residues. The CDR3 reads CATSRDRTGRSMFGELFF. CDR3 DNA sequence: TGTGCCACCAGCAGAGATCGGACGGGGAGGTCTATGTTCGGGGAGCTGTTTTTT. Variable domain in full (rest from reference TRBV15 and TRBJ2-2): DAMVIQNPRYQVTQFGKPVTLSCSQTLNHNVMYWYQQKSSQAPKLLFHYYDKDFNNEADTPDNFQSRRPNTSFCFLDIRSPGLGDTAMYLCATSRDRTGRSMFGELFFGEGSRLTVL.

In its sample, this clone was seen once. This chain connects TRBV9 to TRBJ1-4, with TRBD1 matching 9 bases. Looked up from germline, CDR1 is SGDLS and CDR2 is YYNGEE. V shed 5 bases and J 3 bases; nucleotides not matched to a gene: 2. The CDR3 extends over 14 amino acids. CDR3 sequence (DNA): TGTGCCAGCAGAGGACAGGGGCCTAATGAAAAACTGTTTTTT. It codes for CASRGQGPNEKLFF.

The V call is TRBV3-1 (or the pseudogene TRBV3-2), the J call TRBJ2-3, with D maybe TRBD2 (7 bases). Trimming cost V 4 bases and J 3 bases, with 14 bases left between them. The CDR3 extends over 15 amino acids. Germline V gives CDR1 LGHDT, CDR2 YNNKEL (reference sequence). CDR3 loop: CASSRGGGGTDTQYF. For the CDR3, the DNA is TGTGCCAGCAGCCGGGGGGGCGGGGGTACAGATACGCAGTATTTT.

The chain couples TRBV7-2 to TRBJ2-5; 15 bases map to TRBD2. Germline V gives CDR1 SGHTA, CDR2 FQGNSA. The CDR3 contains 18 residues. V shed 1 base and J 6 bases; nucleotides not matched to a gene: 9. The CDR3 DNA reads TGTGCCAGCAGCTTAGGGTCACCGGGACTAGCGGGGGGAAAGACCCAGTACTTC. This translates into CASSLGSPGLAGGKTQYF.

This rearrangement joins TRBV29-1 to TRBJ1-2; D gene unclear. V was cut by 5 bases and J by 4 bases, with 8 bases left in between. The CDR3 runs to 11 residues. Germline V CDR1 and CDR2: SQVTM, ANQGSEA. CDR3: CSVRVGYGYTF. The DNA of the CDR3 is TGCAGCGTTCGAGTCGGCTATGGCTACACCTTC.

The chain links TRBV6-5 to TRBJ1-6, with 7 bases identical to TRBD1. The V gene end was trimmed by 6 bases and the J gene end by 10 bases; junction bases not matched to a gene: 12. CDR1 is MNHEY and CDR2 is SVGAGI in the germline V gene. This CDR3 contains 15 residues. CDR3: CASSPWTGAVSPLHF. CDR3 bases: TGTGCCAGCAGCCCCTGGACAGGTGCGGTGTCACCCCTCCACTTT.

V gene TRBV14 combines with J gene TRBJ1-6, with D possibly being TRBD1 (6 bases). Germline-derived CDR1 and CDR2 are SGHDN and FVKESK. The V end lost 2 bases, the J end lost 8 bases, and 10 bases lay between the germline ends. CDR3 length: 14 amino acids. CDR3 bases: TGTGCCAGCAGCCAATACAGGGCGGATTCACCCCTCCACTTT. This sequence encodes CASSQYRADSPLHF.

The V call is TRBV24-1, the J call TRBJ2-2; a weak D match, TRBD1 (6 bases). Germline-derived CDR1 and CDR2 are KGHDR and SFDVKD. V was shortened by 3 bases and J by 8 bases, with 12 bases between the two germline ends. This CDR3 is built from 14 residues. CDR3 coding DNA: TGTGCCACCAGTGATCCACAGGGTATTGGGGAGCTGTTTTTT. It encodes CATSDPQGIGELFF.

This clone was counted once. V is TRBV6-5 and J is TRBJ2-2, with D perhaps TRBD2 (6 bases). The CDR3 extends over 15 amino acids. Germline CDR1 and CDR2: MNHEY and SVGAGI. Trimming pared 3 bases from V and 2 bases from J, leaving 10 bases between. In DNA form, the CDR3 reads TGTGCCAGCAGTTATAGCGGAGGTAACACCGGGGAGCTGTTTTTT. It yields the protein CASSYSGGNTGELFF.

This sequence joins TRBV4-3 and TRBJ2-7; TRBD2 might be the D (5 bases). There are 18 residues in the CDR3. Germline values: CDR1 LGHNA, CDR2 YSLEER. V was clipped by 0 bases and J by 0 bases, with 18 bases between them. The CDR3 sequence is CASSQELPGGARSYEQYV. The CDR3 nucleotides are TGCGCCAGCAGCCAAGAATTGCCAGGAGGAGCCCGCTCCTACGAGCAGTACGTC.